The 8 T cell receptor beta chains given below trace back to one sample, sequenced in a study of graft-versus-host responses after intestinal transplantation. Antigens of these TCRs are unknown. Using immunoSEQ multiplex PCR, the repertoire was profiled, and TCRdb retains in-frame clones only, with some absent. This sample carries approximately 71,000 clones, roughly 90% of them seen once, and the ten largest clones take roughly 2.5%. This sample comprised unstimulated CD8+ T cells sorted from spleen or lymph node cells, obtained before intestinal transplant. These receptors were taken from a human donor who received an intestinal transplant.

CDR3 protein: CASSVEQVSEQYF. In nucleotides, the CDR3 is TGTGCCAGCAGCGTAGAACAGGTCAGCGAGCAGTACTTC. This sequence joins TRBV9 and TRBJ2-7; a possible D gene is TRBD1 (5 bases). This CDR3 is built from 13 residues. The germline CDR1 and CDR2 sequences are SGDLS and YYNGEE. V was shortened by 0 bases and J by 6 bases, with 10 bases between the two germline ends.

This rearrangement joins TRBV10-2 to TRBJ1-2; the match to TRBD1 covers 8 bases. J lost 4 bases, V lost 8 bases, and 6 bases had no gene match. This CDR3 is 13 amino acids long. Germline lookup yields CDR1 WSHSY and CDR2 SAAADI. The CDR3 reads CASLGQGGYGYTF. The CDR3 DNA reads TGCGCCAGCCTCGGACAGGGAGGCTATGGCTACACCTTC.

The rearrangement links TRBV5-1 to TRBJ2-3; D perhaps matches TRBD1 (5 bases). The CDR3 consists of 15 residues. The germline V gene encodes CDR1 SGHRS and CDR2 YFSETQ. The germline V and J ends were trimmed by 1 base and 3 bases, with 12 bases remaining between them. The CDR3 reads CASSLLQGLTDTQYF. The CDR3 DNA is TGCGCCAGCAGCTTGCTTCAGGGTTTAACAGATACGCAGTATTTT. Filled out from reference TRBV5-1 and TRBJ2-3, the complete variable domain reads KAGVTQTPRYLIKTRGQQVTLSCSPISGHRSVSWYQQTPGQGLQFLFEYFSETQRNKGNFPGRFSGRQFSNSRSEMNVSTLELGDSALYLCASSLLQGLTDTQYFGPGTRLTVL.

CDR3 region: CASKHLAGGKDTQYF. The CDR3 nucleotides are TGTGCCAGCAAACACCTAGCGGGAGGGAAAGATACGCAGTATTTT. The chain joins TRBV6-7 to TRBJ2-3; 12 bases align to TRBD2. TRBV6-7 is noted as an ORF with a role that remains uncertain. The trim removed 7 bases at V and 5 bases at J, leaving 7 bases unmatched. The CDR3 runs to 15 residues.

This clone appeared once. The CDR3 DNA reads as TGCGCCAGCAGTCCCGATCTGACCTTAAGCGGGAGGGCCTCCGAGCAGTACTTC. Translated, it gives CASSPDLTLSGRASEQYF. V and J are TRBV10-2 and TRBJ2-7, with 10 positions matching TRBD2. J lost 6 bases, V lost 5 bases, and 19 bases had no gene match. Germline V CDR1 and CDR2: WSHSY, SAAADI. The CDR3 has 18 residues.

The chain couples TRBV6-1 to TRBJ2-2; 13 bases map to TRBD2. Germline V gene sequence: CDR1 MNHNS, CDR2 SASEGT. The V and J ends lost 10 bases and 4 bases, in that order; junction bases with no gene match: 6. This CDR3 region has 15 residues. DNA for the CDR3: TGTGCCACCAACGGACTAGCGGGAGTCACCGGGGAGCTGTTTTTT. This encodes CATNGLAGVTGELFF.

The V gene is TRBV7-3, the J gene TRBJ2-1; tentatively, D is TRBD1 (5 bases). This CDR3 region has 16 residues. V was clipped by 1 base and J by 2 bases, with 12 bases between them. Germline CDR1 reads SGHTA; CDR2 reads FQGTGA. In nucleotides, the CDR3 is TGTGCCAGCAGCTTAAACGGTCAGGGCACCTACAATGAGCAGTTCTTC. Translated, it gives CASSLNGQGTYNEQFF.

CDR3 nucleotide sequence: TGTGCCAGCAGTTTCCCGGGTCGCAATCAGCCCCAGCATTTT. Translating it yields CASSFPGRNQPQHF. The chain is built from TRBV28 and TRBJ1-5, with no clear D. This CDR3 contains 14 residues. Germline V lookup: CDR1 MDHEN, CDR2 SYDVKM. Trimming shortened V by 3 bases and J by 2 bases, and 8 bases separated the two germline ends. Full variable domain (missing parts from reference TRBV28 and TRBJ1-5): DVKVTQSSRYLVKRTGEKVFLECVQDMDHENMFWYRQDPGLGLRLIYFSYDVKMKEKGDIPEGYSVSREKKERFSLILESASTNQTSMYLCASSFPGRNQPQHFGDGTRLSIL.